These 28 T cell receptor beta chains share one sample of origin, sequenced in a study of T cells after yellow fever vaccination. Using its own MiXCR run on the 5' RACE reads, TCRdb lists one record per CDR3 protein. The profile covers some 350,000 distinct CDR3 sequences, with roughly 10% appearing a single time and roughly 18% taken by the ten largest. The material sequenced was PBMCs, taken on the day of the first yellow fever vaccination. All receptors derive from a man younger than 30 who received the YFV17D yellow fever vaccine.

The chain is built from TRBV27 and TRBJ2-1; 13 nucleotides line up with TRBD2. The CDR3 is 15 amino acids. The germline V gene encodes CDR1 MNHEY and CDR2 SMNVEV (reference sequence). The junction had 8 bases not matched to a gene; V was cut back by 6 bases and J by 9 bases. The CDR3 bases are TGTGCCAGCAGGAAACTAGCGGGGGGGCCTGGTGAGCAGTTCTTC. Protein sequence: CASRKLAGGPGEQFF.

This clonotype has a handful of counts. The V call is TRBV24-1, the J call TRBJ2-1; 10 bases match TRBD1. The CDR3 runs to 15 residues. The ends lost 4 bases at V and 5 bases at J; junction bases unmatched: 4. The germline V gene has CDR1 KGHDR and CDR2 SFDVKD. The CDR3 coding sequence is TGTGCCACCAGTGAAGGACAGGGGGACGACAATGAGCAGTTCTTC. This gives the protein CATSEGQGDDNEQFF.

This clonotype was seen a few times. The chain recombines TRBV5-1 with TRBJ1-1; D not certain. This CDR3 spans 14 amino acids. Trimming cost V 0 bases and J 0 bases, with 6 bases left between them. Germline assignment: CDR1 SGHRS and CDR2 YFSETQ. In DNA, the CDR3 is TGCGCCAGCAGCTTGGAGGCTTTGAACACTGAAGCTTTCTTT. Translated, it gives CASSLEALNTEAFF.

The chain links TRBV6-1 to TRBJ2-7, with a tentative D call TRBD1 (5 bases). Trimming left V 3 bases short and J 5 bases short, with 14 bases between. This CDR3 has 14 amino acids. The germline V gene encodes CDR1 MNHNS and CDR2 SASEGT. The CDR3 sequence is CASSDGQGLNEQYF. As DNA, the CDR3 is TGTGCCAGCAGTGACGGGCAGGGTTTGAACGAGCAGTACTTC.

This clonotype was seen a handful of times. The chain combines TRBV9 with TRBJ2-5, with D maybe TRBD1 (6 bases). Trimming left V 3 bases short and J 4 bases short, with 13 bases between. The CDR3 spans 14 residues. Germline V CDR1 and CDR2: SGDLS, YYNGEE. The CDR3 loop is CASSATGLGETQYF. As DNA, the CDR3 is TGTGCCAGCAGCGCCACAGGGTTGGGAGAGACCCAGTACTTC.

The V and J genes are TRBV12-3 or TRBV12-4 and TRBJ2-2; 7 nucleotides match TRBD2. The CDR3 sequence is 15 residues long. The V segment lost 5 bases and the J segment 6 bases; nucleotides outside the gene matches: 9. The CDR3 coding sequence is TGTGCCAGCAGTCCCGCGGGGGTCCCGTCCGGGGAGCTGTTTTTT. The encoded protein is CASSPAGVPSGELFF.

In this sample, this clonotype turned up a few times. The CDR3 DNA sequence: TGTGCCAGCTCAGGGACAGGGGGAGGCAATCAGCCCCAGCATTTT. It specifies CASSGTGGGNQPQHF. This chain joins TRBV18 and TRBJ1-5, with 11 bases lining up with TRBD1. V shed 5 bases and J 2 bases; nucleotides not matched to a gene: 2. There are 15 residues in the CDR3. Germline V gives CDR1 KGHSH, CDR2 LQKENI.

There are a few counts of this clonotype. This chain uses TRBV4-1 with TRBJ1-1; D is possibly TRBD1 (5 bases). V lost 1 base, J lost 4 bases, and 10 bases lay in between. Germline CDR1 is MGHRA and CDR2 is YSYEKL. The CDR3 is made up of 14 amino acids. In nucleotides, the CDR3 is TGCGCCAGCAGCCAAGTGTACGGGGGCACTGAAGCTTTCTTT. The encoded protein is CASSQVYGGTEAFF.

This chain connects TRBV5-8 to TRBJ1-5; D remains unclear. Germline V gene sequence: CDR1 SGHTS, CDR2 YDEGEE. This CDR3 spans 13 amino acids. Trimming left V 3 bases short and J 6 bases short, with 10 bases between. CDR3 amino acids: CASSSPQVQPQHF. CDR3 nucleotide sequence: TGTGCCAGCAGCTCACCTCAGGTTCAGCCCCAGCATTTT.

The chain joins TRBV6-2 or TRBV6-3 to TRBJ2-2; 11 positions agree with TRBD1. The V gene end was trimmed by 9 bases and the J gene end by 4 bases; junction bases not matched to a gene: 4. Germline CDR1 and CDR2: MNHEY and SVGEGT. The CDR3 has 14 amino acids. CDR3 sequence: CASLDRGLTGELFF. As DNA, the CDR3 is TGTGCCAGTCTGGACAGGGGGCTCACCGGGGAGCTGTTTTTT.

The rearrangement joins TRBV18 to TRBJ1-1, with a weak D call TRBD1 (5 bases). The V gene's germline CDR1 is KGHSH and CDR2 LQKENI. The CDR3 extends over 11 amino acids. V lost 4 bases to trimming and J lost 7 bases, with 7 bases between them. CDR3 bases: TGTGCCAGCTCACTCCAGGGTGAAGCTTTCTTT. Encoded protein: CASSLQGEAFF.

DNA of the CDR3: TGTGCCAGCAGCTTATATCCGATCATGAACACTGAAGCTTTCTTT. Protein: CASSLYPIMNTEAFF. The V and J genes are TRBV7-2 and TRBJ1-1; D is undetermined. The ends were cut back, 2 bases at V and 0 bases at J, with 10 bases in the middle. Germline V CDR1 and CDR2: SGHTA, FQGNSA. This CDR3 comprises 15 residues.

This clonotype was detected many times. The rearrangement uses TRBV7-2 and TRBJ2-1, with TRBD1 as a possible D gene (6 bases). The CDR3 runs 16 residues. The germline V gene has CDR1 SGHTA and CDR2 FQGNSA. V lost 5 bases and J 1 base, leaving 15 bases between the germline ends. The CDR3 loop is CASSPADRRSYNEQFF. The CDR3 bases are TGTGCCAGCAGCCCCGCAGACAGGCGATCCTACAATGAGCAGTTCTTC.

V and J are TRBV3-1 and TRBJ2-1; no clear D. The V end was cut by 4 bases, the J end by 4 bases, with 11 bases between. Germline V gene data show CDR1 as LGHDT and CDR2 as YNNKEL (reference sequence). This CDR3 is 14 amino acids long. The CDR3 sequence is CASSPVGFYNEQFF. The CDR3 DNA reads TGTGCCAGCAGCCCAGTGGGCTTTTACAATGAGCAGTTCTTC.

This rearrangement joins TRBV6-5 to TRBJ2-3; D is unresolved. Germline-derived CDR1 and CDR2 are MNHEY and SVGAGI. The CDR3 has 17 residues. V dropped 0 bases and J dropped 2 bases, with 15 bases sitting between them. In nucleotides, the CDR3 is TGTGCCAGCAGTTACTCTCCCAACCACCGTACCACAGATACGCAGTATTTT. Its translation: CASSYSPNHRTTDTQYF.

This clonotype was detected a few times. V and J are TRBV5-1 and TRBJ1-2; no reliable D call. V lost 5 bases to trimming and J lost 7 bases, with 12 bases between them. Germline V gene sequence: CDR1 SGHRS, CDR2 YFSETQ. This CDR3 is 12 amino acids long. CDR3 in DNA: TGCGCCAGCAGTAGGGAACGCGGTGGCTACACCTTC. This encodes CASSRERGGYTF.

This rearrangement joins TRBV12-3 or TRBV12-4 to TRBJ1-2, with D hard to call. This CDR3 contains 13 residues. With 3 bases removed from V and 8 bases from J, the gap between germline ends came to 13 bases. CDR3 sequence: CASSLWGERGYTF. The CDR3, as DNA: TGTGCCAGCAGTTTGTGGGGAGAACGGGGCTACACCTTC.

Only a few counts were recorded for this clonotype. The genes are TRBV2 and TRBJ2-1; 8 nucleotides agree with TRBD2. The V segment lost 3 bases and the J segment 8 bases; nucleotides outside the gene matches: 12. Germline assignment: CDR1 SNHLY and CDR2 FYNNEI. The CDR3 sequence is 16 residues long. CDR3 sequence reads: CASSERPGTSFYEQFF. CDR3 sequence (DNA): TGTGCCAGCAGTGAGAGGCCCGGGACTAGTTTCTATGAGCAGTTCTTC.

The CDR3 region is CASSFGFRGAWNTEAFF. CDR3 nucleotides: TGTGCCAGCAGTTTCGGATTCCGGGGGGCTTGGAACACTGAAGCTTTCTTT. The chain carries TRBV27 and TRBJ1-1, with D possibly matching TRBD1 (6 bases). CDR3 length: 17 residues. Germline CDR1 reads MNHEY; CDR2 reads SMNVEV (reference sequence). The V and J ends lost 3 bases and 1 base respectively, with 18 bases between them.

There are a few counts of this clonotype. V usage is TRBV10-3 and J usage is TRBJ2-7; D gene uncertain. The CDR3 has 13 amino acids. Germline CDR1 ENHRY, CDR2 SYGVKD. V lost 2 bases to trimming and J lost 5 bases, with 10 bases between them. The CDR3 sequence: CAISEARANEQYF. The DNA for the CDR3 is TGTGCCATCAGTGAGGCTCGGGCCAACGAGCAGTACTTC.

The V gene is TRBV7-2, the J gene TRBJ1-1; D is unclear. The germline CDR1 and CDR2 sequences are SGHTA and FQGNSA. Trimming pared 5 bases from V and 4 bases from J, leaving 17 bases between. The CDR3 sequence is 15 residues long. Written as DNA, the CDR3 is TGTGCCAGCAGCCCGATCCGGGGTACGGGCACTGAAGCTTTCTTT. Translating it yields CASSPIRGTGTEAFF.

This clonotype was seen a handful of times. This rearrangement joins TRBV18 to TRBJ1-1; D remains unclear. This CDR3 spans 15 amino acids. V lost 3 bases and J lost 1, with 12 bases in between. Germline lookup yields CDR1 KGHSH and CDR2 LQKENI. Here the CDR3 reads CASSPQDRQNTEAFF. The CDR3 DNA is TGTGCCAGCTCACCTCAGGACCGTCAGAACACTGAAGCTTTCTTT.

V gene TRBV7-2 combines with J gene TRBJ1-2; TRBD1 is a possible D gene (6 bases). The ends were cut back, 3 bases at V and 6 bases at J, with 17 bases in the middle. This CDR3 has 15 amino acids. CDR1 and CDR2 from the germline V gene are SGHTA and FQGNSA. CDR3 loop: CASSFFSWAGDGYTF. The CDR3 nucleotides are TGTGCCAGCAGCTTTTTCTCTTGGGCAGGGGATGGCTACACCTTC.

This clonotype was counted between two and nine times. The chain employs TRBV12-3 or TRBV12-4 and TRBJ1-5; 8 nucleotides align to TRBD1. Trimming took 3 bases from V and 1 from J; bases not matched to a gene: 2. The CDR3 is made up of 15 amino acids. CDR3 region: CASSLGQASNQPQHF. The CDR3 region has the DNA TGTGCCAGCAGTTTGGGACAGGCAAGCAATCAGCCCCAGCATTTT.

This clonotype was observed at least ten times. The chain has TRBV7-9 and TRBJ1-1; D unresolved. The germline V gene has CDR1 SEHNR and CDR2 FQNEAQ (reference sequence). V lost 5 bases and J 4 bases, leaving 11 bases between the germline ends. The CDR3 has 13 amino acids. CDR3 sequence (DNA): TGTGCCAGCAGCCTGGGTAGCGGCACTGAAGCTTTCTTT. Its translation is CASSLGSGTEAFF.

CDR3 in amino acids: CASSQAPLPQAFF. The CDR3 region has the DNA TGCGCCAGCAGCCAAGCTCCCCTACCCCAAGCTTTCTTT. J is TRBJ1-1 and V is TRBV4-1; D call uncertain. V shed 1 base and J shed 9 bases, with 12 bases lying between them. CDR1 is MGHRA and CDR2 is YSYEKL in the germline V gene. The CDR3 consists of 13 residues.

This clonotype came up many times. The chain combines TRBV5-1 with TRBJ2-3; TRBD2 might be the D (6 bases). CDR1 is SGHRS, CDR2 YFSETQ, per germline. The V end lost 1 base, the J end lost 1 base, and 10 bases lay between the germline ends. This CDR3 has 15 amino acids. The CDR3 coding sequence is TGCGCCAGCAGCTTGTTATCGGGGGGCACAGATACGCAGTATTTT. This sequence encodes CASSLLSGGTDTQYF.

J is TRBJ1-2 and V is TRBV6-5; weak D call: TRBD1 (6 bases). Germline V gene lookup returns CDR1 MNHEY and CDR2 SVGAGI. Trimming stripped 2 bases from V and 7 bases from J, with 11 bases between. CDR3 size: 13 residues. The CDR3 spells CASSYATGLGYTF. CDR3 bases: TGTGCCAGCAGTTACGCGACAGGTCTTGGCTACACCTTC.